This passage covers 16 T cell receptor beta chains from one sample sequenced in a study of T-cell reconstitution after alpha-beta-depleted transplantation in children. Unique molecular identifiers were incorporated into the prepared TCRbeta library. TCRdb used MiXCR to reprocess the PCR reads, holding one entry per CDR3 protein. The repertoire consists of around 200,000 distinct CDR3 sequences, with approximately 19% occurring once and the leading ten covering roughly two fifths. This specimen was PBMCs, mostly from graft donor cells, taken 360 days after TCRalphabeta/CD19-depleted stem cell transplant. These TCRs come from a male patient between 2 and 10 years old who had a stem cell transplant for acute lymphoblastic leukemia, so the T cells may come from the graft donor.

This clonotype was detected only a few times. V gene TRBV12-3 or TRBV12-4 combines with J gene TRBJ2-7, with 9 bases matching TRBD1. CDR3 length: 13 amino acids. V lost 6 bases, J lost 5 bases, and 5 bases stayed unmatched. The CDR3 DNA reads TGTGCCAGCAGAAGACAGGGGGTCAACGAGCAGTACTTC. This sequence encodes CASRRQGVNEQYF.

This clonotype was picked up a small number of times. CDR3 nucleotide sequence: TGTGCCATCAGATTCAGACCTAGCACAGATACGCAGTATTTT. It encodes CAIRFRPSTDTQYF. The rearrangement links TRBV10-3 to TRBJ2-3; D unclear. This CDR3 has 14 residues. The V end lost 6 bases, the J end lost 0 bases, and 10 bases lay between the germline ends. Germline CDR1 ENHRY, CDR2 SYGVKD.

This clonotype was detected a few times. The chain employs TRBV15 and TRBJ1-1; D call uncertain. Germline V gene lookup returns CDR1 LNHNV and CDR2 YYDKDF (reference sequence). Trimming took off 0 bases at V and 2 bases at J, with 10 bases between the two ends. CDR3 length: 15 residues. This chain's CDR3 is CATSRDRSGNTEAFF. CDR3 coding DNA: TGTGCCACCAGCAGAGATCGTTCAGGAAACACTGAAGCTTTCTTT.

The chain combines TRBV20-1 with TRBJ1-2, with D possibly TRBD1 on 6 matching bases. V was cut by 0 bases and J by 5 bases, with 10 bases left in between. Germline V gene sequence: CDR1 DFQATT, CDR2 SNEGSKA (reference sequence). The CDR3 is 13 amino acids. The CDR3 is CSARDARGYGYTF. For the CDR3, the DNA is TGCAGTGCTAGAGATGCCAGGGGATATGGCTACACCTTC.

J is TRBJ2-3 and V is TRBV3-1; TRBD1 matches 10 bases. CDR1 LGHDT and CDR2 YNNKEL come from the germline V gene (reference sequence). The CDR3 has 15 amino acids. V dropped 2 bases and J dropped 5; count of bases not matched to a gene: 4. This chain's CDR3 is CASSQPGQGLDTQYF. DNA for the CDR3: TGTGCCAGCAGCCAACCGGGACAGGGGTTAGATACGCAGTATTTT.

This clonotype came up a few times. The genes are TRBV12-3 or TRBV12-4 and TRBJ2-5, with D possibly TRBD2 on 6 matching bases. The CDR3 is 13 residues long. Trimming removed 6 bases from V and 5 bases from J, with 13 bases in between. For the CDR3, the DNA is TGTGCCAGCAGCCCGACTAGTGTGGAGACCCAGTACTTC. Translated: CASSPTSVETQYF.

Only a few counts were recorded for this clonotype. The chain has TRBV29-1 and TRBJ2-1; D possibly corresponds to TRBD2 (5 bases). CDR1 and CDR2 (germline): SQVTM, ANQGSEA. Deletions cut 5 bases from V and 7 bases from J, with 12 bases between. The CDR3 loop spans 12 amino acids. CDR3 region: CSVSGFINEQFF. CDR3 DNA sequence: TGCAGCGTTTCGGGGTTTATTAATGAGCAGTTCTTC.

V usage is TRBV6-5 and J usage is TRBJ1-1; no firm D call. The V end lost 2 bases, the J end lost 1 base, and 8 bases lay between the germline ends. CDR3 length: 14 amino acids. The V gene's germline CDR1 is MNHEY and CDR2 SVGAGI. The CDR3 nucleotides are TGTGCCAGCAGTTACATTTCGGGGAACACTGAAGCTTTCTTT. Translating gives CASSYISGNTEAFF.

This sequence joins TRBV20-1 and TRBJ2-2; TRBD1 is a possible D gene (6 bases). V was cut by 5 bases and J by 4 bases, with 32 bases left in between. The CDR3 covers 20 residues. Germline V CDR1 and CDR2: DFQATT, SNEGSKA (reference sequence). CDR3 residues: CSASPDWGQVIRRGTGELFF. CDR3 in DNA: TGCAGTGCTTCCCCCGATTGGGGACAAGTGATCCGACGAGGCACCGGGGAGCTGTTTTTT.

This clonotype was seen a handful of times. The V gene is TRBV9, the J gene TRBJ2-1; TRBD1 matches at 8 bases. Per germline, CDR1 SGDLS and CDR2 YYNGEE. J was trimmed by 4 bases and V by 0 bases; bases with no gene match: 9. The CDR3 is 17 residues long. The CDR3 reads CASSVANWGDRYNEQFF. CDR3 coding DNA: TGTGCCAGCAGCGTAGCGAACTGGGGGGACAGGTACAATGAGCAGTTCTTC.

This clonotype has more than one count but fewer than ten. The chain employs TRBV12-3 or TRBV12-4 and TRBJ2-7; D not resolved. This CDR3 is built from 14 residues. Deletions cut 8 bases from V and 0 bases from J, with 14 bases between. The CDR3 loop reads CASARTVSSYEQYF. The CDR3 region has the DNA TGTGCCAGCGCCAGGACGGTAAGCTCCTACGAGCAGTACTTC.

This clonotype was found many times. This rearrangement joins TRBV15 to TRBJ2-2; D is ambiguous. Germline CDR1 and CDR2: LNHNV and YYDKDF (reference sequence). This CDR3 region has 11 residues. V shed 2 bases and J shed 5 bases, with 0 bases lying between them. The CDR3 region is CATSRTGELFF. DNA of the CDR3: TGTGCCACCAGCAGAACCGGGGAGCTGTTTTTT. The complete variable domain, with remaining parts taken from reference TRBV15 and TRBJ2-2, reads DAMVIQNPRYQVTQFGKPVTLSCSQTLNHNVMYWYQQKSSQAPKLLFHYYDKDFNNEADTPDNFQSRRPNTSFCFLDIRSPGLGDTAMYLCATSRTGELFFGEGSRLTVL.

This clonotype was found a few times. The gene calls are TRBV4-2 and TRBJ1-5, with a possible D match to TRBD1 (5 bases). From germline, CDR1 is LGHNA and CDR2 YNFKEQ. CDR3 length equals 18 residues. V lost 4 bases and J lost 0, with 19 bases in between. The DNA of the CDR3 is TGTGCCAGCAGCCCTACGCAAGACAGCGCCTATAGCAATCAGCCCCAGCATTTT. It codes for CASSPTQDSAYSNQPQHF.

V and J are TRBV7-2 and TRBJ2-3; 9 nucleotides align to TRBD2. The CDR3 length is 17 residues. In germline, CDR1 is SGHTA, CDR2 FQGNSA. V trimming: 5 bases; J trimming: 2 bases; junction bases outside the gene matches: 11. In DNA form, the CDR3 reads TGTGCCAGCAGCCCTTCCATAGGGACTAGCTACACAGATACGCAGTATTTT. Translation gives CASSPSIGTSYTDTQYF.

V usage is TRBV30 and J usage is TRBJ2-3, with D perhaps matching TRBD1 or TRBD2 (6 bases each). V gave up 1 base and J gave up 8 bases, with 16 bases separating them. The CDR3 is made up of 14 amino acids. The V gene's germline CDR1 is GTSNPN and CDR2 SVGIG (reference sequence). CDR3 DNA: TGTGCCTGGAGTGGGGGGGCCCAGTTGCCTACGCAGTATTTT. Translated, it gives CAWSGGAQLPTQYF.

Here the CDR3 DNA reads TGTGCCAGCAGTCCCCAACTAGCGGGGGGTTTCAATGAGCAGTTCTTC. It specifies CASSPQLAGGFNEQFF. The chain carries TRBV12-3 or TRBV12-4 and TRBJ2-1, with 12 bases fitting TRBD2. The CDR3 consists of 16 residues. Losses at the gene ends were 5 bases for V and 6 bases for J; bases not matched to a gene: 8.